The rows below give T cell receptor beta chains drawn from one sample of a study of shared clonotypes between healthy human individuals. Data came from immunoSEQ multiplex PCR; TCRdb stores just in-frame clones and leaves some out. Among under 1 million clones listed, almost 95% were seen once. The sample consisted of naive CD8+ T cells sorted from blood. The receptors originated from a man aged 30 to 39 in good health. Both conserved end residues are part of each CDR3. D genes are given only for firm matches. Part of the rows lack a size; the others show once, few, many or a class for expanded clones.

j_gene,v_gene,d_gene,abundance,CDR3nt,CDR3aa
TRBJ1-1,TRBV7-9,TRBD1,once,TGTGCCAGCATCGGACAGGGGGAGGCCGTGAACACTGAAGCTTTCTTT,CASIGQGEAVNTEAFF
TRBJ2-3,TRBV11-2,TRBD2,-,TGTGCCAGCAGCTTAGGTCTAGCGGGAGTTTCCTCGGCCACAGATACGCAGTATTTT,CASSLGLAGVSSATDTQYF
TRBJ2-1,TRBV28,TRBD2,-,TGTGCCAGCAGTTTCGGGGGGTACAATGAGCAGTTCTTC,CASSFGGYNEQFF
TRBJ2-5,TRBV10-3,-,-,TGTGCCATCAGGAACAGGGACGAGGAGACCCAGTACTTC,CAIRNRDEETQYF
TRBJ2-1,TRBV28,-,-,TGTGCCACCGAAGAGGGCAATGAGCAGTTCTTC,CATEEGNEQFF
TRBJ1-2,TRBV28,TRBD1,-,TGTGCCAGCAGTTTACCCTCAACAGGGGACTATGGCTACACCTTC,CASSLPSTGDYGYTF
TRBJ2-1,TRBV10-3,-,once,TGTGCCATCAGTGAGTCGGGGGGCGTCAGGGGTACTGAGCAGTTCTTC,CAISESGGVRGTEQFF
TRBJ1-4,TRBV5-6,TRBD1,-,TGTGCCAGCAGCTTGGGGACAGGGCCGGTTGAAAAACTGTTTTTT,CASSLGTGPVEKLFF
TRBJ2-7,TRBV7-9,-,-,TGTGCCAGCAGCTCGTTAGGTGGAGGGGACGAGCAGTACTTC,CASSSLGGGDEQYF
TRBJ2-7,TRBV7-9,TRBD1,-,TGTGCCAGCAGCCTCCCAGGGACAGGGGTCTCCGGGGAGCAGTACTTC,CASSLPGTGVSGEQYF
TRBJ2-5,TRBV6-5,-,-,TGTGCCAGCAGTCCCCGGAGGGGCATGAGAGAGACCCAGTACTTC,CASSPRRGMRETQYF
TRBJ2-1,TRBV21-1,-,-,TGTGCCAGCAGCAAAGATACTAGCGGGAGGGATGAGCAGTTCTTC,CASSKDTSGRDEQFF
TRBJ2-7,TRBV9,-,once,TGTGCCAGCAGCCCCGGTAGCGGCAGGGCCTACGAGCAGTACTTC,CASSPGSGRAYEQYF
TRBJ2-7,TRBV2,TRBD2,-,TGTGCCAGCGGCTGGCTAGCGGGCACCTACGAACAGTACTTC,CASGWLAGTYEQYF
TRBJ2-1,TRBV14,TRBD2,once,TGTGCCAGCAGCCAACCAGAACCGGGACTAGCGGGGGTCTCCTACAATGAGCAGTTCTTC,CASSQPEPGLAGVSYNEQFF
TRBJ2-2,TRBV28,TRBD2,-,TGTGCCAGCAGTTTATTAGCGGGAGGGCCCTTCGGGGAGCTGTTTTTT,CASSLLAGGPFGELFF
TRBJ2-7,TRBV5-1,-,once,TGCGCCAGCAGCTTGGTGGGGCGAGATGGGTCCTACGAGCAGTACTTC,CASSLVGRDGSYEQYF
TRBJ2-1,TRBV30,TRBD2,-,TGTGCCTGGAGTCCGGGAGGTAATGAGCAGTTCTTC,CAWSPGGNEQFF
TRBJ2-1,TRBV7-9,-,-,TGTGCCAGCAGCTTTCAGGGGTTCTACAATGAGCAGTTCTTC,CASSFQGFYNEQFF
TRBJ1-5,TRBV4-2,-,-,TGTGCCAGCAGCCAAGATGACAGCAATCAGCCCCAGCATTTT,CASSQDDSNQPQHF
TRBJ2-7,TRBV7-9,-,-,TGTGCCAGCAGCCCAATAAGCTCAAGAAGCTCCTACGAGCAGTACTTC,CASSPISSRSSYEQYF
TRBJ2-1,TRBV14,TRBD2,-,TGTGCCAGCAGCCAAACGGGACTAGCGGCCTACAATGAGCAGTTCTTC,CASSQTGLAAYNEQFF
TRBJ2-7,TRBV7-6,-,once,TGTGCCAGCAGCGCCGATAGCGGTTACGAGCAGTACTTC,CASSADSGYEQYF
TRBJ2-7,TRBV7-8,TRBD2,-,TGTGCCAGCAGCCAAAATCCGGGAGGGCGCCGCGGTAGGTACGAGCAGTACTTC,CASSQNPGGRRGRYEQYF
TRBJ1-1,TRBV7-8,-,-,TGTGCCAGCAGGGACCCGGGGTCGGGGACTGAAGCTTTCTTT,CASRDPGSGTEAFF
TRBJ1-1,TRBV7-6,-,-,TGTGCCAGCAGCTTAGAACAGGAGATGAACACTGAAGCTTTCTTT,CASSLEQEMNTEAFF
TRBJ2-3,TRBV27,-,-,TGTGCCAGCAGTAGCTGGGAGACTTCAGATACGCAGTATTTT,CASSSWETSDTQYF